These 15 T cell receptor beta chains came from one sample sequenced in a study of T-cell reconstitution after alpha-beta-depleted transplantation in children. Preparation of the TCRbeta library was carried out with unique molecular identifiers. TCRdb itself ran the PCR reads through MiXCR, one entry per CDR3 protein. Of around 960,000 distinct CDR3 sequences detected, roughly 29% appear once; the ten largest clones hold about 28%. Here the sequenced sample was PBMCs, mostly from graft donor cells, taken 360 days after TCRalphabeta/CD19-depleted stem cell transplant. The receptors originated from a boy under two years old who had a stem cell transplant for SCID, so the T cells may come from the graft donor.

V and J are TRBV7-6 and TRBJ2-2; the match to TRBD2 covers 8 bases. Trimming removed 5 bases from V and 0 bases from J; junction bases left unmatched: 5. CDR3 size: 16 residues. The germline V gene has CDR1 SGHVS and CDR2 FNYEAQ. CDR3 residues: CASSQLAGTNTGELFF. CDR3 in DNA: TGTGCCAGCAGCCAATTAGCGGGAACGAACACCGGGGAGCTGTTTTTT.

The V gene is TRBV12-3 or TRBV12-4, the J gene TRBJ2-3, with D possibly being TRBD1 (5 bases). The CDR3 length is 14 residues. Trimming took 4 bases from V and 4 from J, leaving 12 bases between them. The CDR3 DNA reads TGTGCCAGCAGTTCCCGCGCAGGGTCAGATACGCAGTATTTT. It codes for CASSSRAGSDTQYF.

Only a few counts were recorded for this clonotype. The gene calls are TRBV20-1 and TRBJ1-1; 9 bases agree with TRBD1. Germline V gene lookup returns CDR1 DFQATT and CDR2 SNEGSKA (reference sequence). V dropped 6 bases and J dropped 3; count of bases not matched to a gene: 5. This CDR3 has 13 amino acids. This CDR3 is CSASGTGYTEAFF. The CDR3 DNA is TGCAGTGCCTCCGGGACAGGGTACACTGAAGCTTTCTTT.

This clonotype appeared a few times. This chain connects TRBV18 to TRBJ1-1; possible D gene TRBD1, 6 bases. This CDR3 comprises 15 residues. With 3 bases removed from V and 1 base from J, the gap between germline ends came to 12 bases. Germline V CDR1 and CDR2: KGHSH, LQKENI. The CDR3: CASSPRTVQNTEAFF. The CDR3, as DNA: TGTGCCAGCTCACCTCGGACAGTACAGAACACTGAAGCTTTCTTT.

V and J are TRBV5-1 and TRBJ2-7; 9 nucleotides line up with TRBD1. This CDR3 contains 16 residues. Germline CDR1 and CDR2: SGHRS and YFSETQ. The ends lost 4 bases at V and 0 bases at J; junction bases unmatched: 8. This CDR3 is CASSPPGTGSSYEQYF. DNA for the CDR3: TGCGCCAGCAGCCCCCCCGGGACAGGGTCCTCCTACGAGCAGTACTTC.

This chain joins TRBV28 and TRBJ2-3, with D uncertain. CDR1 is MDHEN, CDR2 SYDVKM, per germline. The CDR3 spans 13 residues. Trimming cost V 4 bases and J 6 bases, with 11 bases left between them. This CDR3 reads CASSSPVRDTQYF. The CDR3 DNA is TGTGCCAGCAGTTCCCCCGTACGGGATACGCAGTATTTT.

The chain combines TRBV28 with TRBJ2-6; perhaps D is TRBD1 or TRBD2 (5 bases each). Trimming stripped 6 bases from V and 0 bases from J, with 12 bases between. The CDR3 loop spans 16 amino acids. The germline CDR1 and CDR2 sequences are MDHEN and SYDVKM. In DNA form, the CDR3 reads TGTGCCAGCAGCCGTGCAGGGAGCTCTGGGGCCAACGTCCTGACTTTC. Residues: CASSRAGSSGANVLTF.

The genes are TRBV12-3 or TRBV12-4 and TRBJ2-1, with D hard to call. The CDR3 has 15 residues. The V and J ends lost 0 bases and 2 bases respectively, with 8 bases between them. CDR3 coding DNA: TGTGCCAGCAGTTTAGCACCCGAACCCTACAATGAGCAGTTCTTC. Its translation is CASSLAPEPYNEQFF.

The V call is TRBV7-2, the J call TRBJ1-3; D call uncertain. This CDR3 region has 16 residues. Trimming removed 1 base at V and 3 bases at J, with 13 bases between. In germline, CDR1 is SGHTA, CDR2 FQGNSA. CDR3 protein: CASSLGPVGGGNTIYF. CDR3 bases: TGTGCCAGCAGCTTAGGGCCCGTCGGTGGTGGAAACACCATATATTTT.

The chain has TRBV20-1 and TRBJ1-5; D possibly corresponds to TRBD1 (6 bases). V lost 6 bases, J lost 6 bases, and 21 bases lay in between. Germline V gene sequence: CDR1 DFQATT, CDR2 SNEGSKA (reference sequence). This CDR3 is 15 amino acids long. The CDR3 region is CSAESNSGTLQPQHF. CDR3 nucleotides: TGCAGTGCCGAAAGCAATTCCGGGACACTTCAGCCCCAGCATTTT.

This sequence joins TRBV5-1 and TRBJ1-5; D remains ambiguous. V was trimmed by 9 bases and J by 1 base, leaving 14 bases between them. CDR1 and CDR2 from the germline V gene are SGHRS and YFSETQ. This CDR3 is 14 amino acids long. In DNA, the CDR3 is TGCGCCACCCCGGGAGGGTGCAGCAATCAGCCCCAGCATTTT. Protein sequence: CATPGGCSNQPQHF.

The chain has TRBV28 and TRBJ1-2; D is ambiguous. Germline V gene sequence: CDR1 MDHEN, CDR2 SYDVKM. The length of the CDR3 is 13 residues. V dropped 2 bases and J dropped 7 bases, with 11 bases sitting between them. This CDR3 is CASSLVPIAGYTF. CDR3 nucleotide sequence: TGTGCCAGCAGTTTAGTTCCGATAGCTGGCTACACCTTC.

The CDR3 DNA reads as TGTGCCACCAGCGGGAACAAAGACAGGGTGGAAGAGACCCAGTACTTC. It codes for CATSGNKDRVEETQYF. V gene TRBV15 combines with J gene TRBJ2-5; 7 bases align to TRBD1. The germline V gene encodes CDR1 LNHNV and CDR2 YYDKDF (reference sequence). V lost 5 bases and J lost 3; bases outside the gene matches: 12. The CDR3 totals 16 residues.

This clonotype showed up just a few times. The gene calls are TRBV24-1 and TRBJ2-1; either TRBD1 or TRBD2 may supply D (5 bases each). The germline V gene has CDR1 KGHDR and CDR2 SFDVKD. Trimming left V 7 bases short and J 8 bases short, with 11 bases between. The CDR3 totals 12 residues. This chain's CDR3 is CATSGAGDEQFF. DNA for the CDR3: TGTGCCACCAGCGGGGCCGGGGATGAGCAGTTCTTC.

The V gene is TRBV5-1, the J gene TRBJ2-7, with D perhaps given as TRBD1 or TRBD2 (5 bases each). The CDR3 has 15 amino acids. The V end was cut by 0 bases, the J end by 2 bases, with 12 bases between. CDR1 and CDR2 (germline): SGHRS, YFSETQ. CDR3 loop: CASSLGEGRTYEQYF. The CDR3 DNA follows: TGCGCCAGCAGCTTGGGAGAGGGGAGAACCTACGAGCAGTACTTC.